A selection of T cell receptor beta chains follows, all from one sample in a study of molecular identifiers for immune sequencing clone quantification. TCRdb called the PCR reads again in MiXCR, with one record for every CDR3 protein. Here the sample spans about 510,000 distinct CDR3 sequences, around 23% being singletons. Sequencing was performed on naive CD8+ T cells from blood, with Jurkat cell RNA spiked in. The receptors here all came from a human donor in good health. Some libraries in this study had Jurkat cell RNA spiked in. Both conserved end residues are part of each CDR3. A D gene is named only where the DNA matches it firmly. For some rows the clone size is stated as once, few or many, or as a class when expanded; others skip it.

TRBV12-5	TRBJ1-6	-	-	TGTGCTAGTGGGGAATCGAGCAGTCACCTGAGCTCCTATAATTCACCCCTCCACTTT	CASGESSSHLSSYNSPLHF
TRBV29-1	TRBJ2-5	TRBD2	-	TGCAGTGCCAGTGCCGGACTAGCGGGCGCGCCCCAGTCCTTC	CSASAGLAGAPQSF
TRBV29-1	TRBJ1-1	TRBD1	many	TGCAGCGTTGGTACGACAGGGAGTGAAGCTTTCTTT	CSVGTTGSEAFF
TRBV27	TRBJ2-5	TRBD2	-	TGTGCCAGCAGTCCGGGACTAGCTGCGGAGACCCAGTACTTC	CASSPGLAAETQYF
TRBV12-3/TRBV12-4	TRBJ2-1	TRBD2	few	TGTGCCAGCAGCTCCTCTAGCGGACGCTACAATGAGCAGTTCTTC	CASSSSSGRYNEQFF
TRBV20-1	TRBJ1-4	-	many	TGCAGTGCTAGAGACCTAAAGGGAAATAATGAAAAACTGTTTTTT	CSARDLKGNNEKLFF
TRBV7-6	TRBJ2-5	TRBD1	-	TGTGCCAGCAGCTTAGGTGGGACAGGGCGGGAGACCCAGTACTTC	CASSLGGTGRETQYF
TRBV20-1	TRBJ2-7	-	-	TGCAGTGCTTCAGGGGTTTATTCCTACGAGCAGTACTTC	CSASGVYSYEQYF
TRBV19	TRBJ1-4	-	-	TGTGCCGGTAGAACAGGGAGGAAACTGTTTTTT	CAGRTGRKLFF
TRBV28	TRBJ2-3	TRBD1	many	TGTGCCAGCAGTAACCCACAGGGGGCGGGCACAGATACGCAGTATTTT	CASSNPQGAGTDTQYF
TRBV11-2	TRBJ2-1	-	few	TGTGCCAGCAGCTTAGTCGACAGTTCCTACAATGAGCAGTTCTTC	CASSLVDSSYNEQFF
TRBV7-9	TRBJ2-3	-	many	TGTGCCAGCAGCTTAGACCAAAGGGGCTTAGATACGCAGTATTTT	CASSLDQRGLDTQYF
TRBV14	TRBJ2-7	TRBD2	-	TGTGCCAGCAGCCAAGTACTAGCGGGAGTAAACGAGCAGTACTTC	CASSQVLAGVNEQYF
TRBV12-3/TRBV12-4	TRBJ1-5	-	many	TGTGCCAGCGGTAATAGTAATCAGCCCCAGCATTTT	CASGNSNQPQHF
TRBV30	TRBJ2-7	TRBD1	-	TGTGCCTGGAGTGACCGGACAGGGGTCGCCTACGAGCAGTACTTC	CAWSDRTGVAYEQYF
TRBV20-1	TRBJ2-4	TRBD1	-	TGCAGTGCTTTTAAAGGGCAGGGGGTTAGTGGAAACATTCAGTACTTC	CSAFKGQGVSGNIQYF
TRBV27	TRBJ2-7	-	-	TGTGCCAGCAGTTCCCCCGCCGGGACCACCTACGAGCAGTACTTC	CASSSPAGTTYEQYF
TRBV7-2	TRBJ1-5	-	-	TGTGCCAGCAGCTTAGTAAGTGCCAATCAGCCCCAGCATTTT	CASSLVSANQPQHF
TRBV12-3/TRBV12-4	TRBJ2-3	-	many	TGTGCCAGCACGGGCACAGATACGCAGTATTTT	CASTGTDTQYF
TRBV4-3	TRBJ1-5	-	-	TGCGCCAGCAGCCAAGATACCGGGGTCACGCAGCCCCAGCATTTT	CASSQDTGVTQPQHF
TRBV7-9	TRBJ2-2	-	few	TGTGCCAGCAGCTTACCCTCCCCGGGCACCGGGGAGCTGTTTTTT	CASSLPSPGTGELFF
TRBV4-3	TRBJ2-7	TRBD1	few	TGCGCCAGCAGCCAAGGTCCGGGACAGCCCTACGAGCAGTACTTC	CASSQGPGQPYEQYF
TRBV20-1	TRBJ1-5	TRBD1	few	TGCAGTAACACTGGCTGTACAGGGGTACCAGGGGGTCAGCCCCAGCATTTT	CSNTGCTGVPGGQPQHF
TRBV27	TRBJ2-7	-	few	TGTGCCAGTGCCGTGGGTCGGGCCTACGAGCAGTACTTC	CASAVGRAYEQYF
TRBV6-2/TRBV6-3	TRBJ2-1	-	-	TGTGCCAGCAGTTACTCGCCGGAGGGGGCGATCGATGAGCAGTTCTTC	CASSYSPEGAIDEQFF
TRBV13	TRBJ2-1	TRBD2	-	TGTGCCAGCAGCTCCCGGACTAGAGCGGTCGATGAGCAGTTCTTC	CASSSRTRAVDEQFF
TRBV4-1	TRBJ2-3	TRBD1	many	TGCGCCAGCAGCCAAGAGACAGGGGGCGATACGCAGTATTTT	CASSQETGGDTQYF
TRBV30	TRBJ2-3	TRBD2	few	TGTGCCTGGGGTAGCGGGGTGGGCACAGATACGCAGTATTTT	CAWGSGVGTDTQYF
TRBV12-3/TRBV12-4	TRBJ2-3	-	-	TGTGCCAGCAGTGTCGACCCATCGACAGATACGCAGTATTTT	CASSVDPSTDTQYF
TRBV27	TRBJ1-5	TRBD1	-	TGTGCCAGCAGGGGGACAGGTTTCAATCAGCCCCAGCATTTT	CASRGTGFNQPQHF
TRBV6-2/TRBV6-3	TRBJ2-7	-	few	TGTGCCAGCAGTTACTCACAGCCGGGGCCTCCGCAGTACTTC	CASSYSQPGPPQYF
TRBV29-1	TRBJ2-7	-	once	TGCAGCGTTGTTTGGGTCGAGCAGTACTTC	CSVVWVEQYF
TRBV20-1	TRBJ1-5	-	many	TGCAGTGCCGATGGGCCCGGGGATCAGCCCCAGCATTTT	CSADGPGDQPQHF
TRBV28	TRBJ2-5	TRBD2	many	TGTGCCAGCAGTTTATATAGACTAGCGGGTAGATTGGAGACCCAGTACTTC	CASSLYRLAGRLETQYF
TRBV7-2	TRBJ1-1	-	-	TGTGCCAGCAGGCCGGGGGCGCGCACTGAAGCTTTCTTT	CASRPGARTEAFF
TRBV11-2	TRBJ2-3	TRBD2	many	TGTGCCAGCAGTTGGGGGGGAGGAGGCACAGATACGCAGTATTTT	CASSWGGGGTDTQYF
TRBV4-1	TRBJ1-4	TRBD1	few	TGCGCCAGCAGCACGGACAGGGCAGGTAATGAAAAACTGTTTTTT	CASSTDRAGNEKLFF
TRBV7-9	TRBJ2-1	TRBD2	-	TGTGCCAGCAGCTTACTGGGAGCGGGAGAGGAATATGGGGGTGAGCGGTTCTTC	CASSLLGAGEEYGGERFF
TRBV2	TRBJ2-1	TRBD2	few	TGTGCCAGCAGTGAGACTTCCGGGACTAGCGGGCCCCCCGAGCAGTTCTTC	CASSETSGTSGPPEQFF
TRBV7-6	TRBJ2-2	TRBD2	-	TGTGCCAGCAGCCAACTAGCGGAGGCGATGAACACCGGGGAGCTGTTTTTT	CASSQLAEAMNTGELFF
TRBV19	TRBJ2-2	TRBD1	-	TGTGCCAGTAGCAGGACAGGGTGGCCCGGGGAGCTGTTTTTT	CASSRTGWPGELFF
TRBV9	TRBJ2-2	-	-	TGTGCCAGCGCCCCGGGACAAAAGAACCCCGGGGAGCTGTTTTTT	CASAPGQKNPGELFF
TRBV5-1	TRBJ2-2	TRBD1	few	TGCGCCAGCAGCTCGGGACAGGGGCCCCCTTTCTCCGGGGAGCTGTTTTTT	CASSSGQGPPFSGELFF
TRBV4-2	TRBJ2-7	-	few	TGTGCCAGCAGCCAAGACGGCCAGGGGTACGAGCAGTACTTC	CASSQDGQGYEQYF
TRBV20-1	TRBJ2-7	TRBD1	few	TGCAGTGCTAGAGGCCTACGGACAGGGGGCCCCCCATTCTCCTACGAGCAGTACTTC	CSARGLRTGGPPFSYEQYF
TRBV24-1	TRBJ1-5	TRBD1	-	TGTGCCACCAGTGATCGAAGGGGGCAGGGTCGGCCCCAGCATTTT	CATSDRRGQGRPQHF
TRBV20-1	TRBJ2-1	-	few	TGCAGTGCAAGGGGTTTTGGGCTAGCGAACTACAATGAGCAGTTCTTC	CSARGFGLANYNEQFF
TRBV5-6	TRBJ2-7	-	-	TGTGCCAGCAGCTTGGACATCTTACCCGACGAGCTGTACTTC	CASSLDILPDELYF
TRBV6-2/TRBV6-3	TRBJ1-5	-	few	TGTGCCAGCAGTTACCTCGGGATAGATCAGCCCCAGCATTTT	CASSYLGIDQPQHF
TRBV6-4	TRBJ2-1	TRBD2	-	TGTGCCAGCAGTGACTCGTGGACTAGCGGGGGGCCACACAATGAGCAGTTCTTC	CASSDSWTSGGPHNEQFF
TRBV12-3/TRBV12-4	TRBJ2-3	-	many	TGTGCCAGCAGGGCTGCGGAACTCACAGATACGCAGTATTTT	CASRAAELTDTQYF